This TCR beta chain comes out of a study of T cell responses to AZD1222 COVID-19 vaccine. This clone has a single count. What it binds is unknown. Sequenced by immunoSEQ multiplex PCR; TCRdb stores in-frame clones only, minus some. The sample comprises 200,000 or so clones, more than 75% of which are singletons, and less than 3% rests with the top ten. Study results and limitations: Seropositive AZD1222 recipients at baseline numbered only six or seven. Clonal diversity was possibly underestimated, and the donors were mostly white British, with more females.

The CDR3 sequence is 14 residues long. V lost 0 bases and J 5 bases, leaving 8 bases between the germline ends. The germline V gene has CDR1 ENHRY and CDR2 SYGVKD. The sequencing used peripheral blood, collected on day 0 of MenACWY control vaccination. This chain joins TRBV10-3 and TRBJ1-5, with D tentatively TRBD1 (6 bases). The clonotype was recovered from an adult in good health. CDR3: CAISESPGDQPQHF. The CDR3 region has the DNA TGTGCCATCAGTGAGTCGCCAGGGGATCAGCCCCAGCATTTT.